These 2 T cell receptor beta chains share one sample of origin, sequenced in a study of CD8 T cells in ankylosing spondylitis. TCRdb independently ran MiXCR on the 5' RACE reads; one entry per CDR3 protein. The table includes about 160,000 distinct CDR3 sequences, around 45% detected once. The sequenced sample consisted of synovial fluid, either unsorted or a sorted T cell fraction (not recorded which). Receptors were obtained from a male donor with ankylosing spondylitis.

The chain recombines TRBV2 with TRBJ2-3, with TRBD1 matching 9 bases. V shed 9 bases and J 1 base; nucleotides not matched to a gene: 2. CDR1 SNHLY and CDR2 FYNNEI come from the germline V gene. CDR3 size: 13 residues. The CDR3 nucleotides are TGTGCCAGTCGGACAGGGGGCACAGATACGCAGTATTTT. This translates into CASRTGGTDTQYF.

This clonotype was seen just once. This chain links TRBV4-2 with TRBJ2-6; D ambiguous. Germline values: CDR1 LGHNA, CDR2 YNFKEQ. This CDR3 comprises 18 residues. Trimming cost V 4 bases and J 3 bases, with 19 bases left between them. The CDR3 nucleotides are TGTGCCAGCAGCCGGCAGGACCAAAGCCCCGATGGGGCCAACGTCCTGACTTTC. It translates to CASSRQDQSPDGANVLTF.